A single sample gave rise to the 25 T cell receptor beta chains below, sequenced in a study of human T cells and chemical hapten exposure. TCRdb recomputed calls from the RACE reads with MiXCR, one row per CDR3 protein. In the table there are tens of thousands of distinct CDR3 sequences, around 9.6% of which are singletons. Regarding time point: pre-sensitization, week 0. Treatment given: therapeutic diphenylcyclopropenone sensitization with weekly scalp DPC. The starting material was whole blood, obtained in connection with sensitization to the hapten diphenylcyclopropenone (DPC). The receptors were sampled from a woman between 35 and 50 years old with alopecia areata. Some clones in this sample may be carry-over from other donors' samples.

This clonotype has a handful of counts. CDR3 bases: TGTGCCAGCAGTGACGTCCCGGGACAGGATCCGAGGACCTTC. This translates into CASSDVPGQDPRTF. The V call is TRBV6-1, the J call TRBJ1-2; 8 nucleotides line up with TRBD1. From germline, CDR1 is MNHNS and CDR2 SASEGT. V dropped 3 bases and J dropped 14; count of bases not matched to a gene: 14. CDR3 length equals 14 residues.

The table lists this clonotype with a few counts. The chain employs TRBV28 and TRBJ1-2; no definite D call. Trimming cost V 5 bases and J 1 base, with 5 bases left between them. The CDR3 consists of 12 residues. Germline V lookup: CDR1 MDHEN, CDR2 SYDVKM. This chain's CDR3 is CASSALNYGYTF. DNA for the CDR3: TGTGCCAGCAGTGCCCTTAACTATGGCTACACCTTC.

This rearrangement joins TRBV12-3 or TRBV12-4 to TRBJ1-1, with D uncertain. The CDR3 spans 13 residues. Trimming cost V 3 bases and J 6 bases, with 11 bases left between them. CDR3 DNA sequence: TGTGCCAGCAGTTTTGACCCCGTTGCTGAAGCTTTCTTT. Protein: CASSFDPVAEAFF.

Ten or more counts support this clonotype. As DNA, the CDR3 is TGTGCCAGCAGCTTAGATTTTGGCGGGGCGACCTACGAGCAGTACTTC. As protein: CASSLDFGGATYEQYF. The chain combines TRBV11-2 with TRBJ2-7; tentatively, D is TRBD2 (6 bases). The CDR3 totals 16 residues. From germline, CDR1 is SGHAT and CDR2 FQNNGV. V gave up 0 bases and J gave up 2 bases, with 14 bases separating them.

This clonotype was recorded many times. V usage is TRBV18 and J usage is TRBJ1-1, with D possibly TRBD1 on 5 matching bases. The CDR3 loop spans 12 amino acids. Trimming left V 6 bases short and J 3 bases short, with 8 bases between. Per the germline V gene, CDR1 is KGHSH and CDR2 is LQKENI. The CDR3 is CASSPGDTEAFF. CDR3 sequence (DNA): TGTGCCAGCTCCCCGGGGGACACTGAAGCTTTCTTT.

The CDR3 region has the DNA TGTGCCAGCAGCTTAGCGGCCGACAGGTTAGAAGAGACCCAGTACTTC. This encodes CASSLAADRLEETQYF. This chain joins TRBV7-2 and TRBJ2-5, with a weak D call TRBD1 (6 bases). CDR1 and CDR2 from the germline V gene are SGHTA and FQGNSA. The CDR3 spans 16 residues. V lost 0 bases and J 3 bases, leaving 14 bases between the germline ends.

This clonotype was observed at least ten times. The rearrangement uses TRBV20-1 and TRBJ2-5; tentative D call: TRBD1 (5 bases). Germline CDR1 DFQATT, CDR2 SNEGSKA (reference sequence). The CDR3 sequence is 12 residues long. Trimming cost V 3 bases and J 2 bases, with 7 bases left between them. CDR3 loop: CSARTDQETQYF. The CDR3 nucleotides are TGCAGTGCTAGGACAGATCAAGAGACCCAGTACTTC.

There are many counts of this clonotype. The chain uses TRBV11-2 and TRBJ1-2; a weak D match, TRBD1 (6 bases). The CDR3 sequence is 14 residues long. Trimming removed 0 bases from V and 4 bases from J, with 9 bases in between. The V gene's germline CDR1 is SGHAT and CDR2 FQNNGV. CDR3 sequence (DNA): TGTGCCAGCAGCTTAGATTTCAGGGGCTATGGCTACACCTTC. Amino acid sequence: CASSLDFRGYGYTF.

The sample holds many counts of this clonotype. The rearrangement links TRBV5-1 to TRBJ2-3; TRBD1 is a possible D gene (5 bases). The germline gives CDR1 SGHRS, CDR2 YFSETQ. The CDR3 totals 15 residues. V was trimmed by 2 bases and J by 7 bases, leaving 17 bases between them. CDR3 sequence (DNA): TGCGCCAGCAGCTTTACGATGGGCCGGACATATACGCAGTATTTT. This sequence encodes CASSFTMGRTYTQYF.

The V call is TRBV20-1, the J call TRBJ2-3; TRBD2 matches at 8 bases. Germline CDR1 and CDR2: DFQATT and SNEGSKA (reference sequence). The V segment lost 0 bases and the J segment 2 bases; nucleotides outside the gene matches: 10. This CDR3 is built from 17 residues. The CDR3, as DNA: TGCAGTGCTAGAGATGTGGTAGCGGGGCGATACACAGATACGCAGTATTTT. It is translated as CSARDVVAGRYTDTQYF.

This chain links TRBV5-1 with TRBJ2-7; no firm D call. Trimming removed 1 base at V and 12 bases at J, with 17 bases between. Germline CDR1 and CDR2: SGHRS and YFSETQ. CDR3 length: 13 amino acids. The CDR3 sequence: CASSLFGTASAYF. CDR3 in DNA: TGCGCCAGCAGCTTGTTCGGTACGGCTTCGGCGTACTTC. Variable domain in full (rest from reference TRBV5-1 and TRBJ2-7): KAGVTQTPRYLIKTRGQQVTLSCSPISGHRSVSWYQQTPGQGLQFLFEYFSETQRNKGNFPGRFSGRQFSNSRSEMNVSTLELGDSALYLCASSLFGTASAYFGPGTRLTVT.

This clonotype was recorded at least ten times. V usage is TRBV4-3 and J usage is TRBJ1-5; a weak D match, TRBD1 (6 bases). The CDR3 spans 15 residues. V was shortened by 6 bases and J by 4 bases, with 16 bases between the two germline ends. Germline V gene data show CDR1 as LGHNA and CDR2 as YSLEER. The CDR3 is CASSQDRLHNQPQHF. The CDR3 DNA reads as TGCGCCAGCAGTCAGGACAGATTGCATAATCAGCCCCAGCATTTT.

This clonotype was counted at least ten times. The rearrangement uses TRBV19 and TRBJ1-4; D remains unclear. The CDR3 covers 15 residues. CDR1 and CDR2 from the germline V gene are LNHDA and SQIVND (reference sequence). Trimming shortened V by 5 bases and J by 8 bases, and 18 bases separated the two germline ends. The CDR3 region is CASSPLLEAVEKLFF. The CDR3 region has the DNA TGTGCCAGTAGTCCCCTTCTCGAGGCGGTGGAAAAACTGTTTTTT.

This clonotype was detected a few times. In nucleotides, the CDR3 is TGTGCCAGCAGCTTATCCCTTGGGGTCACTGAAGCTTTCTTT. Its protein is CASSLSLGVTEAFF. This chain links TRBV7-2 with TRBJ1-1; the D is unclear. V was clipped by 2 bases and J by 4 bases, with 11 bases between them. Germline V gene lookup returns CDR1 SGHTA and CDR2 FQGNSA. This CDR3 has 14 residues.

This clonotype appeared many times. The chain carries TRBV6-5 and TRBJ2-1; TRBD1 agrees at 8 bases. V shed 8 bases and J 1 base; nucleotides not matched to a gene: 7. This CDR3 has 15 residues. Germline CDR1 and CDR2: MNHEY and SVGAGI. The CDR3 sequence is CASRKTGDSYNEQFF. DNA for the CDR3: TGTGCCAGCCGGAAGACAGGGGATTCCTACAATGAGCAGTTCTTC.

This clonotype has ten or more counts. The J gene is TRBJ2-7, the V gene TRBV6-6; 7 bases match TRBD2. V lost 5 bases and J lost 7; bases outside the gene matches: 8. The germline V gene has CDR1 MNHNY and CDR2 SVGAGI (reference sequence). This CDR3 has 13 amino acids. CDR3 nucleotides: TGTGCCAGCAGTGGCTATTGGGGGGGGGAGCAGTACTTC. Residues: CASSGYWGGEQYF.

The J gene is TRBJ1-6, the V gene TRBV20-1; unclear D gene. V lost 2 bases and J 2 bases, leaving 7 bases between the germline ends. CDR3 size: 14 residues. Germline lookup yields CDR1 DFQATT and CDR2 SNEGSKA (reference sequence). The CDR3 DNA reads as TGCAGTGCTAGAAGTAATCCCTATAATTCACCCCTCCACTTT. It codes for CSARSNPYNSPLHF.

The rearrangement joins TRBV7-2 to TRBJ1-6; tentatively, D is TRBD1 (5 bases). The V and J ends lost 3 bases and 7 bases respectively, with 10 bases between them. Germline-derived CDR1 and CDR2 are SGHTA and FQGNSA. This CDR3 contains 14 residues. The CDR3 sequence: CASSFDSYNSPLHF. The CDR3 DNA reads as TGTGCCAGCAGCTTCGACAGTTACAATTCACCCCTCCACTTT.

The chain has TRBV21-1 and TRBJ2-3; the table's D call TRBD1 went unverified against the DNA. TRBV21-1 is a known pseudogene. The CDR3 loop spans 16 amino acids. CDR3 nucleotides: TGTGCCAGCAGCGGGATGACAGGGGGCCTCCCAGATACGCAGTATTTT. It translates to CASSGMTGGLPDTQYF.

This clonotype was recorded many times. J is TRBJ2-7 and V is TRBV9; D remains unclear. Germline CDR1 and CDR2: SGDLS and YYNGEE. Trimming cost V 1 base and J 0 bases, with 11 bases left between them. This CDR3 region has 15 residues. The CDR3 is CASSVPGYLSYEQYF. CDR3 nucleotides: TGTGCCAGCAGCGTACCGGGCTACCTCTCCTACGAGCAGTACTTC. The entire variable domain, with the rest obtained from reference TRBV9 and TRBJ2-7, is as follows: DSGVTQTPKHLITATGQRVTLRCSPRSGDLSVYWYQQSLDQGLQFLIQYYNGEERAKGNILERFSAQQFPDLHSELNLSSLELGDSALYFCASSVPGYLSYEQYFGPGTRLTVT.

With regard to this clonotype: Possible read error: a much larger clone is one base away. J is TRBJ1-3 and V is TRBV7-2; D is unresolved. The V and J ends lost 5 bases and 4 bases respectively, with 18 bases between them. The CDR3 consists of 16 residues. Germline-derived CDR1 and CDR2 are SGHTA and FQGNSA. Here the CDR3 DNA reads TGTGCCAGCAGCACAGACTCCGCGAGGACCGGAAACACCATATATTTT. This translates into CASSTDSARTGNTIYF.

A note on this clonotype: This may arise from a read error, as a much more abundant clone is one base away. V and J are TRBV7-2 and TRBJ1-1; the D is unclear. The germline V gene has CDR1 SGHTA and CDR2 FQGNSA. V lost 4 bases, J lost 3 bases, and 12 bases lay in between. CDR3 size: 14 residues. The CDR3 spells CASSSRGYDTEAFF. CDR3 coding DNA: TGTGCCAGCAGCTCTCGAGGTTACGACACTGAAGCTTTCTTT.

This clonotype has at least ten counts. The V call is TRBV20-1, the J call TRBJ2-7; a weak D match, TRBD1 (5 bases). CDR1 is DFQATT and CDR2 is SNEGSKA in the germline V gene (reference sequence). V lost 0 bases, J lost 0 bases, and 9 bases lay in between. CDR3 size: 14 residues. DNA of the CDR3: TGCAGTGCTAGAGATCGCAGGGCCTCCTACGAGCAGTACTTC. Amino acid sequence: CSARDRRASYEQYF.

This clonotype came up many times. This chain links TRBV28 with TRBJ1-5; 7 bases map to TRBD1. Per the germline V gene, CDR1 is MDHEN and CDR2 is SYDVKM. The CDR3 has 16 amino acids. V was clipped by 2 bases and J by 2 bases; unmatched bases: 6. In DNA form, the CDR3 reads TGTGCCAGCAGTTTACGCTTCGACAGGGGCAATCAGCCCCAGCATTTT. It is translated as CASSLRFDRGNQPQHF.

This clonotype was found a few times. This chain uses TRBV27 with TRBJ2-7, with 10 bases fitting TRBD1. Germline-derived CDR1 and CDR2 are MNHEY and SMNVEV (reference sequence). This CDR3 contains 15 residues. The trim removed 5 bases at V and 3 bases at J, leaving 7 bases unmatched. CDR3 sequence (DNA): TGTGCCAGCAGTCCGAAGACAGGGGGCTACTACGAGCAGTACTTC. It specifies CASSPKTGGYYEQYF.